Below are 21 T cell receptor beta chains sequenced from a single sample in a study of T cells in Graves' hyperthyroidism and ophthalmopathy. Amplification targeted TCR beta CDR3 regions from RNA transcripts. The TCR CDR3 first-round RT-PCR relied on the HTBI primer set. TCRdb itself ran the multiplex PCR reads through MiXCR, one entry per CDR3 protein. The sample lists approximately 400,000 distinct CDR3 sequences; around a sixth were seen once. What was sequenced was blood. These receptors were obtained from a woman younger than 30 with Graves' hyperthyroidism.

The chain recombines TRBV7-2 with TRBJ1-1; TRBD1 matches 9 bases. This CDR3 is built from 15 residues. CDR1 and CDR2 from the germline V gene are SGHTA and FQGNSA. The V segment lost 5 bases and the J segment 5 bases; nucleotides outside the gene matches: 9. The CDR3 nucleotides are TGTGCCAGCAGCATACAGGGGGCGCGGAAGACTGAAGCTTTCTTT. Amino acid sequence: CASSIQGARKTEAFF.

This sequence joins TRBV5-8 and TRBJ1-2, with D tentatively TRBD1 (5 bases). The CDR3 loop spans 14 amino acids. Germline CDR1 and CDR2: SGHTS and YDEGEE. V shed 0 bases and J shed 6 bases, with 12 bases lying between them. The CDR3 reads CASSLVGREDGYTF. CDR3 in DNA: TGTGCCAGCAGCTTGGTGGGCAGGGAGGATGGCTACACCTTC. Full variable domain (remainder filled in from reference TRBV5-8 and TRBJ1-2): EAGVTQSPTHLIKTRGQQATLRCSPISGHTSVYWYQQALGLGLQFLLWYDEGEERNRGNFPPRFSGRQFPNYSSELNVNALELEDSALYLCASSLVGREDGYTFGSGTRLTVV.

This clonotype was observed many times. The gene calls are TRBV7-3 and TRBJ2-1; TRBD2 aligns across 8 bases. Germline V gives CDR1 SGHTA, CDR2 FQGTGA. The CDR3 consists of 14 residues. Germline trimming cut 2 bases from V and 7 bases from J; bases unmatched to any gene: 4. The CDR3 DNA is TGTGCCAGCAGCTTAGGGTCGGGGGGGAATGAGCAGTTCTTC. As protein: CASSLGSGGNEQFF.

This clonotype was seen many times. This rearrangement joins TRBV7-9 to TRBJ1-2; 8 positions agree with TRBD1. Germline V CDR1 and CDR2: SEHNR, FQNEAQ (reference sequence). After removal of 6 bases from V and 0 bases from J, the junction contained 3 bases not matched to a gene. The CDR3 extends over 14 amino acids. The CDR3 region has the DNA TGTGCCAGCAGGTGGACAGGGTCTAACTATGGCTACACCTTC. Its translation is CASRWTGSNYGYTF.

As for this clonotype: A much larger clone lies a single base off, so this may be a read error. CDR3 protein: CASSLGAGIGNEQFF. The CDR3 DNA reads as TGTGCCAGCAGCTTAGGGGCAGGGATCGGCAATGAGCAGTTCTTC. The gene calls are TRBV7-3 and TRBJ2-1; D is possibly TRBD1 (5 bases). Trimming cost V 2 bases and J 6 bases, with 14 bases left between them. The CDR3 is 15 amino acids. In germline, CDR1 is SGHTA, CDR2 FQGTGA.

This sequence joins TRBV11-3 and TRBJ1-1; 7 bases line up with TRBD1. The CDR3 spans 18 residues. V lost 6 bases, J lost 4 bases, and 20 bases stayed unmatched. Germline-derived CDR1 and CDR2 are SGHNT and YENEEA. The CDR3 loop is CASRPRNRGFVGPTEAFF. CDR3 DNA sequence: TGTGCCAGCAGGCCGCGAAACAGGGGATTCGTGGGTCCCACTGAAGCTTTCTTT.

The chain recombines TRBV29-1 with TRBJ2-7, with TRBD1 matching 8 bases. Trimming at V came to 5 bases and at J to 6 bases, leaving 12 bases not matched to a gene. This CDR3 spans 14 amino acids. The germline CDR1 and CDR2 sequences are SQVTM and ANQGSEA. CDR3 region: CSVQGGTGPLEQYF. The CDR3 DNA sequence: TGCAGCGTTCAGGGCGGGACAGGTCCCCTCGAGCAGTACTTC.

CDR3 nucleotide sequence: TGTGCCAACCGGGAGGGGCCCGAGGCCGGGGAGCTGTTTTTT. It translates to CANREGPEAGELFF. The chain is built from TRBV6-2 or TRBV6-3 and TRBJ2-2; 8 nucleotides line up with TRBD2. The V segment lost 10 bases and the J segment 6 bases; nucleotides outside the gene matches: 10. The CDR3 runs to 14 residues. The germline V gene encodes CDR1 MNHEY and CDR2 SVGEGT.

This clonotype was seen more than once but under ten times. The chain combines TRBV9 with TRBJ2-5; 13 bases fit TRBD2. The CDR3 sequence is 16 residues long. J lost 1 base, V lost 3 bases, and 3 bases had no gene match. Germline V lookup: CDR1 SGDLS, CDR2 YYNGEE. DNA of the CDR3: TGTGCCAGCAGCGAGGGACTAGCGGGAATCCAAGAGACCCAGTACTTC. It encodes CASSEGLAGIQETQYF.

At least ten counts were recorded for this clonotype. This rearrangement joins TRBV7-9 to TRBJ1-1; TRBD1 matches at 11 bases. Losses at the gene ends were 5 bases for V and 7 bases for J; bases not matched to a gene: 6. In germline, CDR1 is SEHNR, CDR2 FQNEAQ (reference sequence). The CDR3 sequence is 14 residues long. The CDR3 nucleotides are TGTGCCAGCAGCCCCGGACAGGGGGCGGTTGAAGCTTTCTTT. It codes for CASSPGQGAVEAFF.

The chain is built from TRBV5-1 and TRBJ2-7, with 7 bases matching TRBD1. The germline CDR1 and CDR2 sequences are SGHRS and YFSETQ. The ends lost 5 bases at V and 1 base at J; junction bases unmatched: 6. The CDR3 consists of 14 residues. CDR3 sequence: CASSPGTDSYEQYF. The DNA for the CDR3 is TGCGCCAGCAGTCCCGGGACAGATTCCTACGAGCAGTACTTC.

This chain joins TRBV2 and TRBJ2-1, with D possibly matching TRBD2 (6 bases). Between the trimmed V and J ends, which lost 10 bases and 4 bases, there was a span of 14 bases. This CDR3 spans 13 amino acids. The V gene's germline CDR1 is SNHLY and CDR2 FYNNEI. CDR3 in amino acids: CATSGTQYNEQFF. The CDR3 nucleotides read TGTGCCACCTCAGGGACTCAGTACAATGAGCAGTTCTTC. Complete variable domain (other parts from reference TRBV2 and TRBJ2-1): EPEVTQTPSHQVTQMGQEVILRCVPISNHLYFYWYRQILGQKVEFLVSFYNNEISEKSEIFDDQFSVERPDGSNFTLKIRSTKLEDSAMYFCATSGTQYNEQFFGPGTRLTVL.

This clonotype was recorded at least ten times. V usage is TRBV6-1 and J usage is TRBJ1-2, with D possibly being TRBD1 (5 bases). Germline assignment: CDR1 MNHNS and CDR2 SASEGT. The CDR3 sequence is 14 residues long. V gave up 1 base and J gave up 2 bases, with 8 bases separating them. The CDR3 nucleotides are TGTGCCAGCAGTGAAGAGCGGGGGAACTATGGCTACACCTTC. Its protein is CASSEERGNYGYTF.

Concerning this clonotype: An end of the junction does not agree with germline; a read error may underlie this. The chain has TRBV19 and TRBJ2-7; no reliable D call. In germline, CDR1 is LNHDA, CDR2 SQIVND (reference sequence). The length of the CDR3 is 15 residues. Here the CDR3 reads CASSNGGYLSYERYF. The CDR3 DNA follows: TGTGCCAGTAGTAACGGCGGCTACCTCTCCTACGAGCGGTACTTC.

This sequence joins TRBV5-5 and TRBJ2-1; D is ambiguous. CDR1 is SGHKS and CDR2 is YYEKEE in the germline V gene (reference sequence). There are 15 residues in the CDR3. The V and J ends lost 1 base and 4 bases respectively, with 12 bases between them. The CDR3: CASSLTASQYNEQFF. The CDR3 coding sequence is TGTGCCAGCAGCTTGACTGCATCGCAGTACAATGAGCAGTTCTTC.

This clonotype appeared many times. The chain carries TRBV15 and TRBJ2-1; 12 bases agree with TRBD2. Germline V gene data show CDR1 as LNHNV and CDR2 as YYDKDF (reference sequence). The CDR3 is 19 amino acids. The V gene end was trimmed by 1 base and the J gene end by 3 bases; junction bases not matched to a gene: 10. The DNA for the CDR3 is TGTGCCACCAGCAGAGGGACCGACTGGACTAGCGGGGTCTACAATGAGCAGTTCTTC. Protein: CATSRGTDWTSGVYNEQFF.

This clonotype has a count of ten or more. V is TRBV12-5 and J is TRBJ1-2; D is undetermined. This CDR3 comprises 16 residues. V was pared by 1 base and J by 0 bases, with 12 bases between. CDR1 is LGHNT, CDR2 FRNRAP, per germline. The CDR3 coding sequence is TGTGCTAGTGGTTTGGACCTAGGCAGAACTAACTATGGCTACACCTTC. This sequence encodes CASGLDLGRTNYGYTF.

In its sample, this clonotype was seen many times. As DNA, the CDR3 is TGTGCCAGCAGCTTAACAGCGGGAGGCCTCGGGGATACGCAGTATTTT. It encodes CASSLTAGGLGDTQYF. The chain joins TRBV13 to TRBJ2-3; the match to TRBD2 covers 9 bases. This CDR3 spans 16 amino acids. V gave up 2 bases and J gave up 6 bases; unmatched junction bases: 9. In germline, CDR1 is PRHDT, CDR2 FYEKMQ (reference sequence).

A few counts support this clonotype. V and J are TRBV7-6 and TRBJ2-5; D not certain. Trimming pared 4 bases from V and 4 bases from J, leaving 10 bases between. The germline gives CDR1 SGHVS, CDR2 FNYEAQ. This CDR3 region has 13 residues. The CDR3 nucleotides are TGTGCCAGCAGCTCAACCAAAGGAGAGACCCAGTACTTC. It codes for CASSSTKGETQYF.

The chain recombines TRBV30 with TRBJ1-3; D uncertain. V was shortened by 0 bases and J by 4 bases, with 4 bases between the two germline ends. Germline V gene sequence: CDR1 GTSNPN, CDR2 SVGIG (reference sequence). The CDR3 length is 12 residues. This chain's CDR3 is CAWSVLGNTIYF. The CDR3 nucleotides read TGTGCCTGGAGTGTACTCGGAAACACCATATATTTT.

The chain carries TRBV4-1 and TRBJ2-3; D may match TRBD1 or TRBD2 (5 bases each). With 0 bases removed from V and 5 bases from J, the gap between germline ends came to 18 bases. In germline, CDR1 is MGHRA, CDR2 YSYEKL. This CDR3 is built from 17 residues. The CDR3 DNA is TGCGCCAGCAGCCAAGAAGATTCAGGGAGCTTTGGAGATACGCAGTATTTT. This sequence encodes CASSQEDSGSFGDTQYF.